The 25 T cell receptor beta chains presented below share a single source sample, sequenced in a study of metastatic and nonmetastatic thyroid tumors. TCRdb redid the clone calls on the PCR reads using MiXCR. Seen here are tens of thousands of clones, under 4.5% observed once, and the top ten hold approximately 22%. Patients were all untreated before their thyroid surgery. The material sequenced was blood. Receptors originate from a female donor with papillary thyroid cancer or a benign thyroid nodule (not recorded which). Some clones in this sample may be carry-over from other donors' samples.

This clone was found many times. The V gene is TRBV24-1, the J gene TRBJ1-2, with no clear D. From germline, CDR1 is KGHDR and CDR2 SFDVKD. V lost 5 bases to trimming and J lost 6 bases, with 18 bases between them. The length of the CDR3 is 15 residues. CDR3 coding DNA: TGTGCCACCAGTGCATCCCCGAGTTCGCCCCATGGCTACACCTTC. Encoded protein: CATSASPSSPHGYTF.

This clone has a handful of counts. The junction departs from the called germline gene at one end, perhaps through a read error. This chain joins TRBV6-9 and TRBJ2-2, with D possibly being TRBD2 (6 bases). Germline CDR1 is MNHGY and CDR2 is SVAAGI. The CDR3 consists of 15 residues. Here the CDR3 reads CASSTGTANTGELFF. For the CDR3, the DNA is TGCGCCAGCAGCACCGGGACTGCGAACACCGGGGAGCTGTTTTTT.

V usage is TRBV11-2 and J usage is TRBJ1-6, with D possibly being TRBD1 (5 bases). Germline V lookup: CDR1 SGHAT, CDR2 FQNNGV. This CDR3 contains 13 residues. Trimming took off 1 base at V and 10 bases at J, with 8 bases between the two ends. The CDR3 nucleotides read TGTGCCAGCAGCTTAGGGGGGGACTCACCCCTCCACTTT. This codes for CASSLGGDSPLHF.

This sequence joins TRBV19 and TRBJ1-5, with D hard to call. The CDR3 totals 14 residues. V lost 5 bases and J lost 2, with 10 bases in between. Per germline, CDR1 LNHDA and CDR2 SQIVND (reference sequence). CDR3 DNA: TGTGCCAGTAGTGGGGTATATGGCAATCAGCCCCAGCATTTT. As protein: CASSGVYGNQPQHF.

This clone has just a few counts. The chain is built from TRBV7-2 and TRBJ2-7, with 7 bases fitting TRBD2. V shed 5 bases, J shed 4 bases, and the junction held 17 bases outside the gene matches. CDR1 is SGHTA, CDR2 FQGNSA, per germline. The CDR3 has 17 amino acids. For the CDR3, the DNA is TGTGCCAGCAGCCGGGGGTGTCTAGCGGAGGGCTCTTACGAGCAGTACTTC. Translated, it gives CASSRGCLAEGSYEQYF.

This clone showed up just a few times. The chain has TRBV2 and TRBJ2-3; D is perhaps TRBD1 (5 bases). CDR3 length: 13 amino acids. Germline CDR1 reads SNHLY; CDR2 reads FYNNEI. V lost 4 bases and J lost 4, with 9 bases in between. The CDR3 sequence is CASSGARADTQYF. CDR3 nucleotide sequence: TGTGCCAGCAGTGGGGCCAGGGCAGATACGCAGTATTTT.

This clone was seen many times. This chain links TRBV5-1 with TRBJ2-1; D possibly matches TRBD1 or TRBD2 (5 bases each). V lost 0 bases and J 1 base, leaving 11 bases between the germline ends. The CDR3 contains 16 residues. Germline-derived CDR1 and CDR2 are SGHRS and YFSETQ. In nucleotides, the CDR3 is TGCGCCAGCAGCTTGGTGGGGACGGGGTCCTACAATGAGCAGTTCTTC. It yields the protein CASSLVGTGSYNEQFF.

This clone has only a few counts. This chain uses TRBV25-1 with TRBJ2-1, with 10 bases aligning to TRBD2. V gave up 2 bases and J gave up 1 base; unmatched junction bases: 11. CDR3 length: 19 amino acids. Germline V CDR1 and CDR2: MGHDK, SYGVNS. CDR3 sequence (DNA): TGTGCCAGCAGTGAACACGGCAGTAGCGGGAGGTTATCCTACAATGAGCAGTTCTTC. Amino acid sequence: CASSEHGSSGRLSYNEQFF.

This clone was observed at least ten times. The V and J genes are TRBV3-1 and TRBJ2-7, with D possibly TRBD1 on 5 matching bases. The CDR3 totals 18 residues. Germline V lookup: CDR1 LGHDT, CDR2 YNNKEL (reference sequence). The germline V and J ends were trimmed by 3 bases and 0 bases, with 21 bases remaining between them. The CDR3 DNA sequence: TGTGCCAGCAGCCATCTTAGGTTTGGCACAGGACCCTCCTACGAGCAGTACTTC. It translates to CASSHLRFGTGPSYEQYF.

Turning to this clone: The junction and the germline gene differ at one end; a read error may be behind it. The J gene is TRBJ1-1, the V gene TRBV27; D may be TRBD1 (6 bases). CDR1 is MNHEY, CDR2 SMNVEV, per germline (reference sequence). The CDR3 length is 14 residues. CDR3 nucleotides: TGTGCCAGCATTTTAGGGGGGAGGAGCATTGACGCTTTCTTT. It encodes CASILGGRSIDAFF.

J is TRBJ1-2 and V is TRBV7-9, with TRBD1 identical over 8 bases. Looked up from germline, CDR1 is SEHNR and CDR2 is FQNEAQ (reference sequence). With V trimmed by 4 bases and J by 8 bases, 3 bases remained unmatched. CDR3 length: 12 residues. DNA of the CDR3: TGTGCCAGCAGCTCAGACAGGGGCGGCTACACCTTC. Translating gives CASSSDRGGYTF.

The chain uses TRBV30 and TRBJ1-5, with TRBD1 matching 8 bases. V trimming: 4 bases; J trimming: 2 bases; junction bases outside the gene matches: 4. The CDR3 has 14 residues. Germline assignment: CDR1 GTSNPN and CDR2 SVGIG (reference sequence). CDR3 DNA sequence: TGTGCCTGGAACCCGGGACAGGGCAATCAGCCCCAGCATTTT. Its protein product is CAWNPGQGNQPQHF.

This clone was observed many times. The rearrangement uses TRBV5-6 and TRBJ2-3; possibly TRBD1 or TRBD2 for D (5 bases each). This CDR3 contains 13 residues. CDR1 and CDR2 from the germline V gene are SGHDT and YYEEEE. The V end lost 5 bases, the J end lost 0 bases, and 7 bases lay between the germline ends. The CDR3 spells CASRWDSTDTQYF. The DNA of the CDR3 is TGTGCCAGCAGATGGGACAGCACAGATACGCAGTATTTT.

This clone was counted only a few times. This chain connects TRBV7-8 to TRBJ1-5; D is ambiguous. Germline-derived CDR1 and CDR2 are SGHVS and FQNEAQ. Trimming shortened V by 5 bases and J by 2 bases, and 10 bases separated the two germline ends. The CDR3 sequence is 14 residues long. CDR3 bases: TGTGCCAGCAGCCGATGGTGGTGCAATCAGCCCCAGCATTTT. Its translation is CASSRWWCNQPQHF.

The table lists this clone with many counts. The V and J genes are TRBV11-3 and TRBJ1-1, with 11 bases that match TRBD1. This CDR3 contains 16 residues. J was trimmed by 1 base and V by 4 bases; bases with no gene match: 5. Germline assignment: CDR1 SGHNT and CDR2 YENEEA. CDR3 in DNA: TGTGCCAGCAGCTCCCGGGACAGGGGGGAGAACACTGAAGCTTTCTTT. It codes for CASSSRDRGENTEAFF.

This clone was seen at least ten times. Here the CDR3 reads CASSPPSRETQYF. CDR3 DNA: TGTGCCAGCTCACCACCGAGCCGGGAGACCCAGTACTTC. This chain joins TRBV18 and TRBJ2-5, with unresolved D. The CDR3 loop spans 13 amino acids. Trimming took off 0 bases at V and 5 bases at J, with 7 bases between the two ends. Germline-derived CDR1 and CDR2 are KGHSH and LQKENI.

This clone was recorded many times. The rearrangement links TRBV10-1 to TRBJ2-2, with D perhaps TRBD2 (5 bases). CDR1 is WNHNN and CDR2 is SYGVQD in the germline V gene (reference sequence). V gave up 1 base and J gave up 5 bases, with 11 bases separating them. The CDR3 is made up of 15 amino acids. The CDR3, as DNA: TGCGCCAGCAGTGAGTTCCGGGGTGAAACCGGGGAGCTGTTTTTT. Protein: CASSEFRGETGELFF.

In this sample, this clone is medium-sized. This chain joins TRBV28 and TRBJ1-1; 11 bases align to TRBD1. Germline V gene lookup returns CDR1 MDHEN and CDR2 SYDVKM. The CDR3 is 17 amino acids. V gave up 3 bases and J gave up 4 bases; unmatched junction bases: 10. The CDR3 bases are TGTGCCAGCAGTTTGGCCCGGACAGGGGGCGAGGTCACTGAAGCTTTCTTT. Translating gives CASSLARTGGEVTEAFF.

This clone was counted ten times or more. An end of the junction does not agree with germline; a read error may underlie this. The V gene is TRBV6-1, the J gene TRBJ1-1, with unresolved D. This CDR3 is built from 8 residues. Germline V gene data show CDR1 as MNHNS and CDR2 as SASEGT. The CDR3 is CACSEAFF. CDR3 DNA: TGTGCCTGCAGTGAAGCTTTCTTT.

This clone came up many times. The rearrangement uses TRBV12-3 or TRBV12-4 and TRBJ2-1; 10 bases align to TRBD2. The ends lost 7 bases at V and 9 bases at J; junction bases unmatched: 18. The CDR3 runs to 17 residues. CDR3 sequence: CASKGSFGTSAISEQFF. CDR3 sequence (DNA): TGTGCCAGCAAGGGTAGCTTTGGGACTAGCGCGATCAGTGAGCAGTTCTTC.

There are a few counts of this clone. This chain joins TRBV20-1 and TRBJ2-7; 8 bases agree with TRBD2. The length of the CDR3 is 12 residues. CDR1 and CDR2 from the germline V gene are DFQATT and SNEGSKA (reference sequence). J lost 3 bases, V lost 4 bases, and 2 bases had no gene match. The CDR3 DNA reads TGCAGTGCTATGACTAGCGTCTACGAGCAGTACTTC. It encodes CSAMTSVYEQYF.

This clone has ten or more counts. The J gene is TRBJ2-5, the V gene TRBV30, with 7 bases fitting TRBD2. V shed 4 bases and J 0 bases; nucleotides not matched to a gene: 5. This CDR3 contains 14 residues. Germline V gene lookup returns CDR1 GTSNPN and CDR2 SVGIG (reference sequence). CDR3 amino acids: CAWNGGNYQETQYF. DNA of the CDR3: TGTGCCTGGAACGGGGGGAACTACCAAGAGACCCAGTACTTC.

This clone was counted many times. The J gene is TRBJ2-2, the V gene TRBV18; D is undetermined. The CDR3 sequence is 15 residues long. The V end was cut by 1 base, the J end by 7 bases, with 13 bases between. Germline V gives CDR1 KGHSH, CDR2 LQKENI. DNA of the CDR3: TGTGCCAGCTCACCACGGAGAGAAGGGATCGGGGAGCTGTTTTTT. It translates to CASSPRREGIGELFF.

There are many counts of this clone. This sequence joins TRBV6-1 and TRBJ2-1; TRBD2 is a possible D gene (6 bases). Between the trimmed V and J ends, which lost 5 bases and 0 bases, there was a span of 11 bases. The CDR3 consists of 15 residues. Germline CDR1 reads MNHNS; CDR2 reads SASEGT. Written as DNA, the CDR3 is TGTGCCAGCAGTTTACCGGGACTCTCCTACAATGAGCAGTTCTTC. Residues: CASSLPGLSYNEQFF.

This clone is judged medium-sized (0.01 to 0.1%). The chain has TRBV28 and TRBJ1-1, with D maybe TRBD1 (5 bases). The ends were cut back, 7 bases at V and 5 bases at J, with 11 bases in the middle. Germline V gives CDR1 MDHEN, CDR2 SYDVKM. The CDR3 loop spans 12 amino acids. This CDR3 reads CASMPGWTEAFF. The CDR3 DNA reads as TGTGCCAGCATGCCAGGGTGGACTGAAGCTTTCTTT.